The present T cell receptor beta chain was sequenced within a study of CD8 T cells in Susac syndrome. There are 15 residues in the CDR3. V lost 4 bases, J lost 5 bases, and 9 bases stayed unmatched. Germline CDR1 and CDR2: MNHNY and SVGAGI (reference sequence). When the RNA was reverse transcribed, random hexamers were used with an input of roughly 0.5 to 1 ug. Amplification of the TCR beta CDR3 was carried out by immunoSEQ multiplex PCR, which spanned a total of 54 Vbeta and 13 Jbeta segments. In TCRdb, the immunoSEQ multiplex PCR reads were re-called with MiXCR into one record per CDR3 protein. The sample contains hundreds of thousands of distinct CDR3 sequences, around 95% of which appear only once.

The sequence derives from a human donor with multiple sclerosis. This sequence joins TRBV6-6 and TRBJ1-2; 8 bases are a match to TRBD1. The sample consisted of CD4+ T cells from PBMCs. CDR3 coding DNA: TGTGCCAGCAGTTCCCTCCAGGGGGCTAGGTATGGCTACACCTTC. Residues: CASSSLQGARYGYTF.